This T cell receptor (beta chain) is drawn from a study of regulatory T cells in long-lasting Graves disease. Study results and caveats: It was in persistent disease that TRBV28, TRBJ1-2 and TRBJ2-5 were favored. Analysis covered peripheral blood alone, not thyroid tissue.

As to time point: persistent/refractory GD, antithyroid drugs over 5 years with positive TRAb. Scientists built the TCR library using RNA that was extracted from PBMCs. V lost 7 bases and J lost 1, with 25 bases in between. Germline-derived CDR1 and CDR2 are MDHEN and SYDVKM. The CDR3 is made up of 18 amino acids. Assembly of TCR beta libraries relied on iRepertoire HTBI primers together with Arm-PCR of CDR3 regions. Per the authors' pipeline: Taken together, the samples had fewer than 70 TRBV and 14 TRBJ segments identified. Via MiXCR, TCRdb re-called the multiplex PCR reads, giving one row per CDR3 protein. These V and J calls originate from TCRdb's pipeline instead of the authors' own analysis. The repertoire includes 700,000 or so distinct CDR3 sequences, 30% of them detected once, and roughly 46% sits in the top ten. In its sample, this clonotype was seen many times. Its target is not known.

The sequenced sample was peripheral blood mononuclear cells (PBMCs), obtained when the disease was refractory, from a patient treated with antithyroid drugs. The J gene is TRBJ2-5, the V gene TRBV28, with D tentatively TRBD2 (6 bases). This receptor was identified in a female donor with Graves disease. CDR3 residues: CASIQAGKLNRSQETQYF. In DNA form, the CDR3 reads TGTGCCAGCATCCAGGCGGGGAAACTGAATAGGAGCCAAGAGACCCAGTACTTC.